Listed below are T cell receptor beta chains from one sample, sequenced in a study of T cells in Graves' hyperthyroidism and ophthalmopathy. TCRdb processed the multiplex PCR reads anew with MiXCR; each CDR3 protein has one entry. In the table there are 650,000 to 750,000 distinct CDR3 sequences, around 15% of which are singletons. The material sequenced was blood. These receptors were taken from a woman in her late teens or twenties with Graves' hyperthyroidism. Both conserved end residues are trimmed from each CDR3.

>TRBV7-9
ASSYSGAVEQF
>TRBV2
ASSEAAMGAISNEKLF
>TRBV20-1
SARQTPLTNEKLF
>TRBV7-6
ASSDPEAGGRWEETQY
>TRBV6-5
ASSYSLAGGKGGELF
>TRBV28
ASSTGDATNEKLF
>TRBV7-8
ASSPAGDYYNEQF
>TRBV30
AWEREWNTGELF
>TRBV29-1
SVVLAGGYNEQF
>TRBV30
AWSLRLTEAF
>TRBV28
ASSLGGRAKDTQY
>TRBV30
AWNRVKSSGANVLT
>TRBV29-1
SVELVGGRLTQY
>TRBV7-9
ASSLAPGYTEAF
>TRBV4-1
ASSRLPGQTNEKLF
>TRBV19
ASSGLAGIEQF
>TRBV6-2/TRBV6-3
ASSPIVGLAGGYEQY
>TRBV29-1
SAPGTGTDTQY
>TRBV29-1
SVFAGGRSYEQY
>TRBV30
AWSNLLPVAYNEQF
>TRBV29-1
SAWGVSAQSEQF
>TRBV12-3/TRBV12-4
ASSLLGGAYNEQF
>TRBV20-1
SARTGQGGQETQY
>TRBV28
ASSRMPAGSYGYT
>TRBV7-6
ASSLAVGPDNEKLF
>TRBV11-3
ASSLVSRSSYNEQF
>TRBV7-9
ASTSVTGPSGNTIY
>TRBV4-1
ASSQVVSSGSGAF
>TRBV11-2
ASSWDSTLLAKNIQY